This record looks at one T cell receptor beta chain sequence and its context. This clonotype was seen once. Its antigen specificity is not known. Base qualities are missing; no much larger clone stands one base away. On its own, one read is weak support. High-throughput TCR beta sequencing profiled peripheral blood CD8+ and CD4+ T cells from healthy donors, Susac syndrome patients and multiple sclerosis patients. Healthy donors were age- and sex-matched controls. CD8+ TEMRA cells were enriched by FACS, while bulk CD8+ and CD4+ T cells were purified by magnetic negative isolation. Blood was collected in EDTA tubes and processed within 24 hours, with PBMCs isolated through density gradient centrifugation. PBMCs intended for TCR sequencing were cryopreserved in liquid nitrogen and thawed later in a water bath at 37 degrees C. A purity of at least 90% was achieved for sorted or isolated CD4+, CD8+ and CD8+ TEMRA cells.

RNA was extracted using the RNeasy kit, and about 0.5 to 1 ug of the RNA was reverse transcribed with random hexamers. The immunoSEQ multiplex PCR assay, covering 54 Vbeta and 13 Jbeta segments, was used to amplify TCR beta CDR3 regions. PCR amplification bias was corrected using a synthetic template baseline for primer optimization and computational correction. Per the authors' processing: Reads were annotated to V, D and J genes according to IMGT and were analyzed with immunoSEQ Analyzer, with only productive sequences retained. To calculate clonality, Shannon entropy was normalized by log2 of the number of productive unique sequences and then subtracted from one. For each patient and control, public and private clones were evaluated among the 100 most prevalent clones. A clone was defined as Susac-specific if it was absent from the healthy and MS cohorts, from roughly 980 published viral clones and from other ImmuneACCESS disease sequences. In TCRdb, the public reads were trimmed at Q25 with fastp and aligned with MiXCR, with productive beta chains retained. Rows matching on CDR3 protein sequence are summarized as one entry with the most common DNA and genes. TCRdb's processing, not the authors', yielded these V and J calls. A total of around 200,000 distinct CDR3 sequences appear in this sample, roughly 94% of them only once. The biggest ten clones account for about 0.1% of the sample.

This sample stems from a study of CD8 T cells in Susac syndrome (dated by TCRdb to between 2018 and 2021). Background for the entire study: Whether CD8+ T cell activation and differentiation in Susac syndrome was antigen driven was tested using repertoire sequencing. Summary of the overall study and its limitations: The number of individuals in the TCR sequencing and HLA analysis was acknowledged as relatively small.

The germline V gene yields SQVTM for CDR1 and ANQGSEA for CDR2. Including the terminal cysteine and phenylalanine, the CDR3 comprises 16 residues. Only the CDR3 part of the read is kept: 48 bases, read in frame from the first base. Ends trimmed: V by 0 bases, J by 6 bases; bases unmatched to a gene: 12. Sequencing was performed on CD4+ T cells from PBMCs. The chain is encoded by TRBV29-1 joined to TRBJ1-2; 8 bases in between match TRBD1. The sequence was obtained from a human donor in good health. CDR3 region: CSVEDRGRRSDNGYTF. The nucleotide sequence is given as TGCAGCGTTGAAGACAGGGGGCGGAGATCAGACAATGGCTACACCTTC.